Presented here are 29 T cell receptor beta chains from one specimen sequenced in a study of beta chain features in type 1 diabetes. Findings and limits, study-wide: Moderate yet significant TCRB CDR3 shortening was seen in Type 1 diabetes patients in all four CD4+ subsets.

The isolated RNA, all of it, was reverse transcribed, so expressed TCRB transcripts were what got sequenced. Only in-frame clones appear in the TCRdb table, and some are missing; sequencing was by immunoSEQ multiplex PCR. Counted here are about 640,000 clones, around 12% occurring once; the ten biggest clones make up 0.09% to 0.15%. The antigens these receptors bind are not known. The sample was naive CD4+ T cells from blood. The receptors derive from a man aged 25 to 45 with type 1 diabetes.

The table lists this clone with a few counts. V usage is TRBV6-5 and J usage is TRBJ1-4, with D possibly matching TRBD1 (6 bases). Between the trimmed V and J ends, which lost 2 bases and 6 bases, there was a span of 16 bases. This CDR3 spans 16 amino acids. Germline CDR1 and CDR2: MNHEY and SVGAGI. The CDR3 sequence: CASSYGLGGTYEKLFF. The CDR3, as DNA: TGTGCCAGCAGTTACGGCCTAGGGGGTACCTATGAAAAACTGTTTTTT.

The J gene is TRBJ1-3, the V gene TRBV9; D gene unclear. The V end was cut by 0 bases, the J end by 4 bases, with 8 bases between. Looked up from germline, CDR1 is SGDLS and CDR2 is YYNGEE. This CDR3 spans 14 amino acids. The CDR3 region is CASSVEAEGNTIYF. CDR3 nucleotides: TGTGCCAGCAGCGTAGAGGCGGAGGGAAACACCATATATTTT.

The chain recombines TRBV7-9 with TRBJ2-2; no clear D gene. The CDR3 has 13 residues. Germline CDR1 and CDR2: SEHNR and FQNEAQ (reference sequence). The V end was cut by 1 base, the J end by 6 bases, with 6 bases between. CDR3 residues: CASSLVGAGELFF. DNA for the CDR3: TGTGCCAGCAGCTTAGTGGGCGCCGGGGAGCTGTTTTTT.

This clone was seen more than once but under ten times. This chain connects TRBV9 to TRBJ2-2, with TRBD1 matching over 7 bases. This CDR3 has 16 amino acids. Trimming removed 2 bases from V and 0 bases from J; junction bases left unmatched: 4. Germline assignment: CDR1 SGDLS and CDR2 YYNGEE. This CDR3 is CASSVGTATNTGELFF. CDR3 DNA sequence: TGTGCCAGCAGCGTGGGGACAGCTACGAACACCGGGGAGCTGTTTTTT.

This clone showed up just a few times. The chain uses TRBV9 and TRBJ2-1; 14 positions match TRBD2. This CDR3 is built from 16 residues. Per germline, CDR1 SGDLS and CDR2 YYNGEE. V trimming: 3 bases; J trimming: 3 bases; junction bases outside the gene matches: 2. In DNA, the CDR3 is TGTGCCAGCAGCGCCGGGACTAGCGGGGGCTACAATGAGCAGTTCTTC. Protein sequence: CASSAGTSGGYNEQFF. Using reference TRBV9 and TRBJ2-1 for the parts outside the CDR3, the full variable domain is DSGVTQTPKHLITATGQRVTLRCSPRSGDLSVYWYQQSLDQGLQFLIQYYNGEERAKGNILERFSAQQFPDLHSELNLSSLELGDSALYFCASSAGTSGGYNEQFFGPGTRLTVL.

This clone was picked up a small number of times. The chain links TRBV27 to TRBJ1-1; the D gene is possibly TRBD1 (6 bases). Germline CDR1 is MNHEY and CDR2 is SMNVEV (reference sequence). Between the trimmed V and J ends, which lost 4 bases and 4 bases, there was a span of 13 bases. The CDR3 length is 14 residues. The CDR3 DNA sequence: TGTGCCAGCAGTTATACAGGGAGGGTCACTGAAGCTTTCTTT. Its translation: CASSYTGRVTEAFF.

The gene calls are TRBV9 and TRBJ1-2; tentative D call: TRBD1 (6 bases). The CDR3 has 14 amino acids. The V end was cut by 0 bases, the J end by 4 bases, with 10 bases between. CDR1 SGDLS and CDR2 YYNGEE come from the germline V gene. The CDR3 DNA is TGTGCCAGCAGCGTAGGGTTCAGGGGCTATGGCTACACCTTC. Translated, it gives CASSVGFRGYGYTF. The whole variable domain, remainder taken from reference TRBV9 and TRBJ1-2, is DSGVTQTPKHLITATGQRVTLRCSPRSGDLSVYWYQQSLDQGLQFLIQYYNGEERAKGNILERFSAQQFPDLHSELNLSSLELGDSALYFCASSVGFRGYGYTFGSGTRLTVV.

The chain combines TRBV9 with TRBJ2-7, with a possible D match to TRBD1 (5 bases). The germline CDR1 and CDR2 sequences are SGDLS and YYNGEE. The CDR3 spans 14 residues. V was clipped by 5 bases and J by 1 base, with 13 bases between them. CDR3 protein: CASSIRASSYEQYF. In nucleotides, the CDR3 is TGTGCCAGCAGTATCAGGGCCTCGTCCTACGAGCAGTACTTC.

The CDR3, as DNA: TGTGCCAGCAGTGAAATAGGTGGGGCCTACAATGAGCAGTTCTTC. Encoded protein: CASSEIGGAYNEQFF. The chain has TRBV6-1 and TRBJ2-1; D is undetermined. Trimming left V 2 bases short and J 2 bases short, with 10 bases between. The CDR3 totals 15 residues. The germline V gene has CDR1 MNHNS and CDR2 SASEGT.

The genes are TRBV19 and TRBJ2-2; no definite D call. With 10 bases removed from V and 6 bases from J, the gap between germline ends came to 12 bases. Looked up from germline, CDR1 is LNHDA and CDR2 is SQIVND (reference sequence). This CDR3 is built from 12 residues. CDR3 nucleotides: TGTGCCACCCTGGGTTCCGCCGGGGAGCTGTTTTTT. It yields the protein CATLGSAGELFF.

The gene calls are TRBV5-1 and TRBJ2-3, with 7 bases fitting TRBD1. Germline V gene data show CDR1 as SGHRS and CDR2 as YFSETQ. The CDR3 contains 14 residues. V gave up 4 bases and J gave up 5 bases; unmatched junction bases: 7. CDR3 in DNA: TGCGCCAGCAGCCCCGGACAGGAACAAGATACGCAGTATTTT. This encodes CASSPGQEQDTQYF. The entire variable domain, with the rest obtained from reference TRBV5-1 and TRBJ2-3, is as follows: KAGVTQTPRYLIKTRGQQVTLSCSPISGHRSVSWYQQTPGQGLQFLFEYFSETQRNKGNFPGRFSGRQFSNSRSEMNVSTLELGDSALYLCASSPGQEQDTQYFGPGTRLTVL.

This clone has just a few counts. The rearrangement joins TRBV7-2 to TRBJ2-1; 10 bases agree with TRBD1. CDR3 length equals 14 residues. Germline loops: CDR1 SGHTA, CDR2 FQGNSA. Trimming took 5 bases from V and 7 from J; bases not matched to a gene: 5. This chain's CDR3 is CASSPQDRGNEQFF. CDR3 bases: TGTGCCAGCAGCCCCCAGGACAGGGGGAATGAGCAGTTCTTC.

Only a few counts were recorded for this clone. The chain joins TRBV29-1 to TRBJ2-3, with TRBD2 matching 10 bases. CDR1 SQVTM and CDR2 ANQGSEA come from the germline V gene. V dropped 5 bases and J dropped 6; count of bases not matched to a gene: 11. CDR3 length: 15 amino acids. CDR3 DNA: TGCAGCGTTCGAAAGGGGGCTAGCGGGGGTGATACGCAGTATTTT. It codes for CSVRKGASGGDTQYF.

V is TRBV5-1 and J is TRBJ1-1, with D possibly matching TRBD1 (5 bases). Trimming removed 1 base at V and 10 bases at J, with 20 bases between. The CDR3 length is 15 residues. The germline V gene has CDR1 SGHRS and CDR2 YFSETQ. CDR3 sequence (DNA): TGCGCCAGCAGCTTGACAGGCCGATCGAGCTCCGGAGCTTTCTTT. Translating gives CASSLTGRSSSGAFF. The whole variable domain, remainder taken from reference TRBV5-1 and TRBJ1-1, is KAGVTQTPRYLIKTRGQQVTLSCSPISGHRSVSWYQQTPGQGLQFLFEYFSETQRNKGNFPGRFSGRQFSNSRSEMNVSTLELGDSALYLCASSLTGRSSSGAFFGQGTRLTVV.

There are a few counts of this clone. CDR3 protein: CASSLFAGGSYEQYF. The DNA of the CDR3 is TGTGCCAGCAGCTTGTTTGCGGGGGGCTCCTACGAGCAGTACTTC. The chain combines TRBV5-4 with TRBJ2-7; 8 nucleotides match TRBD2. The V gene end was trimmed by 1 base and the J gene end by 0 bases; junction bases not matched to a gene: 3. CDR1 is SGHNT and CDR2 is YYREEE in the germline V gene (reference sequence). The CDR3 sequence is 15 residues long.

The J gene is TRBJ2-1, the V gene TRBV13, with D unclear. The germline CDR1 and CDR2 sequences are PRHDT and FYEKMQ (reference sequence). Trimming cost V 5 bases and J 8 bases, with 19 bases left between them. This CDR3 is built from 15 residues. This chain's CDR3 is CASSQTTLSSDEQFF. The CDR3 nucleotides read TGTGCCAGCAGCCAAACGACTTTGAGTTCGGATGAGCAGTTCTTC.

The J gene is TRBJ1-5, the V gene TRBV28; D perhaps matches TRBD1 (5 bases). The CDR3 spans 15 residues. CDR1 MDHEN and CDR2 SYDVKM come from the germline V gene. V gave up 5 bases and J gave up 5 bases, with 16 bases separating them. For the CDR3, the DNA is TGTGCCAGCAGTCCCGGGGACTCGCGTTATCAGCCCCAGCATTTT. The encoded protein is CASSPGDSRYQPQHF.

The chain is built from TRBV5-1 and TRBJ2-3; 10 bases align to TRBD2. The trim removed 5 bases at V and 2 bases at J, leaving 8 bases unmatched. CDR3 length: 16 amino acids. Germline-derived CDR1 and CDR2 are SGHRS and YFSETQ. CDR3 coding DNA: TGCGCCAGCAGACAAACCCTAGCGGGGGCCACAGATACGCAGTATTTT. Its translation: CASRQTLAGATDTQYF.

The chain has TRBV5-1 and TRBJ2-1; 11 bases match TRBD2. This CDR3 has 15 residues. V shed 0 bases, J shed 6 bases, and the junction held 2 bases outside the gene matches. Germline V CDR1 and CDR2: SGHRS, YFSETQ. CDR3 nucleotide sequence: TGCGCCAGCAGCTTGGAACTAGCGGGGGCCAATGAGCAGTTCTTC. Amino acid sequence: CASSLELAGANEQFF.

The table lists this clone with a few counts. The genes are TRBV2 and TRBJ1-4; D is ambiguous. The CDR3 sequence is 13 residues long. V was shortened by 1 base and J by 4 bases, with 4 bases between the two germline ends. The germline V gene encodes CDR1 SNHLY and CDR2 FYNNEI. CDR3 DNA: TGTGCCAGCAGTGAAGAGAGTAATGAAAAACTGTTTTTT. Protein sequence: CASSEESNEKLFF.

This clone was counted only a few times. CDR3 nucleotide sequence: TGTGCCAGCAGTTACGGCGGCAGGGGCGGCTACAATGAGCAGTTCTTC. Its protein product is CASSYGGRGGYNEQFF. V is TRBV6-5 and J is TRBJ2-1; tentatively, D is TRBD1 (6 bases). Germline V gene sequence: CDR1 MNHEY, CDR2 SVGAGI. The V gene lost 2 bases and the J gene lost 3 bases, with 14 bases spanning the gap. This CDR3 contains 16 residues.

The gene calls are TRBV2 and TRBJ2-2; D is possibly TRBD1 (6 bases). V lost 6 bases to trimming and J lost 4 bases, with 15 bases between them. This CDR3 comprises 15 residues. Germline V gives CDR1 SNHLY, CDR2 FYNNEI. The CDR3 DNA reads as TGTGCCAGCAGGAAGGGACAACCACGCACCGGGGAGCTGTTTTTT. Encoded protein: CASRKGQPRTGELFF.

The chain links TRBV29-1 to TRBJ1-5, with a tentative D call TRBD1 (5 bases). The CDR3 has 13 residues. From germline, CDR1 is SQVTM and CDR2 ANQGSEA. Trimming cost V 6 bases and J 0 bases, with 9 bases left between them. The CDR3 DNA reads as TGCAGCGTGGAGGGGAATAGCAATCAGCCCCAGCATTTT. Its translation: CSVEGNSNQPQHF.

This clone was seen only a few times. The rearrangement links TRBV5-1 to TRBJ1-1; a possible D gene is TRBD1 (5 bases). The V gene's germline CDR1 is SGHRS and CDR2 YFSETQ. CDR3 length: 13 amino acids. Trimming removed 0 bases from V and 6 bases from J, with 9 bases in between. This CDR3 reads CASSLVQDAEAFF. Written as DNA, the CDR3 is TGCGCCAGCAGCTTGGTACAGGACGCTGAAGCTTTCTTT.

This sequence joins TRBV14 and TRBJ1-1; D remains unclear. CDR3 size: 12 residues. Trimming removed 6 bases at V and 5 bases at J, with 10 bases between. The germline CDR1 and CDR2 sequences are SGHDN and FVKESK. The CDR3 spells CASSLQRTEAFF. CDR3 nucleotides: TGTGCCAGCAGTCTACAAAGAACTGAAGCTTTCTTT.

The CDR3 spells CATAGAANNEQFF. Written as DNA, the CDR3 is TGTGCCACGGCAGGGGCGGCTAACAATGAGCAGTTCTTC. This rearrangement joins TRBV25-1 to TRBJ2-1; weak D call: TRBD1 (6 bases). Germline V lookup: CDR1 MGHDK, CDR2 SYGVNS. Trimming took 10 bases from V and 5 from J, leaving 15 bases between them. The CDR3 spans 13 residues.

There are a few counts of this clone. V gene TRBV10-3 combines with J gene TRBJ2-7; D gene ambiguous. This CDR3 contains 13 residues. Germline V gene lookup returns CDR1 ENHRY and CDR2 SYGVKD. V was cut by 11 bases and J by 2 bases, with 16 bases left in between. The CDR3, as DNA: TGTGCCGTTAAGGACCTCGCGACCTACGAGCAGTACTTC. It translates to CAVKDLATYEQYF.

This clone has more than one count but fewer than ten. The V gene is TRBV4-3, the J gene TRBJ2-1; possible D gene TRBD1, 6 bases. The germline V gene encodes CDR1 LGHNA and CDR2 YSLEER. With 0 bases removed from V and 6 bases from J, the gap between germline ends came to 15 bases. This CDR3 is 16 amino acids long. The DNA for the CDR3 is TGCGCCAGCAGCCAAGATAGGAACAGGGTGGGCAATGAGCAGTTCTTC. Its protein is CASSQDRNRVGNEQFF.

The chain links TRBV16 to TRBJ2-5, with a possible D match to TRBD1 (5 bases). Germline assignment: CDR1 KGHSY and CDR2 FQNENV. This CDR3 has 13 residues. V gave up 2 bases and J gave up 4 bases, with 8 bases separating them. The CDR3 coding sequence is TGTGCCAGCAGCCAACAGGGTGGAGAGACCCAGTACTTC. Translating it yields CASSQQGGETQYF.